This entry features one TCR beta chain sequence. It has no known antigen specificity. Per-base qualities were not stored, and no clone one base away is much larger. This sample is part of a study of vaccination and CD4 T cells after COVID-19 (dated by TCRdb to between 2021 and 2024). For the wider study: SARS-CoV-2 positivity had been established in the convalescent patients by nasal swab PCR, and mild disease was recorded in about 9 of these patients and severe disease in one. Six males and four females were included in the convalescent cohort, with two Hispanic individuals, seven Caucasians, two Asians and one multiracial person represented. Each participant got two doses of either the Pfizer-BioNTech BNT162b2 vaccine (n=8) or the Moderna mRNA-1273 vaccine (n=2). Post-COVID blood samples were collected from convalescent patients a median of roughly 100 days after diagnosis, with a range of about 35 to 180 days. Post-vaccine blood samples were taken a median of about 77 days after the second vaccine dose, with a range of 14 to 241 days. Culture stimuli were overlapping spike peptide pools from SARS-CoV-2 and from the common cold coronaviruses HCoV-NL63, HCoV-OC43 and HCoV-229E. As controls, cultures received a CEFX viral epitope pool (the positive control), an HIV-1 Nef peptide pool (the negative control), or no peptide at all. In some eleven COVID-19 convalescent patients and a handful of infection-naive healthy vaccine recipients, researchers compared the spike-specific CD4+ TCR repertoire from before mRNA vaccination with the repertoire from after.

The method behind the library was PCR. At the Johns Hopkins FTIC core, DNA from the cultured CD4+ T cells underwent TCR sequencing with the Oncomine TCR Beta short-read assay. The QIAamp micro DNA kit was used to extract genomic DNA from the cultured CD4+ T cells. Oncomine TCR Beta libraries from cultured CD4+ T cells were pooled using unique dual indexes and sequenced on an Illumina iSeq 100. Per the original workflow: Non-productive sequences were removed, and CDR3s that did not start with C, did not end with F or W, or were shorter than 7 amino acids were discarded. Antigen-specific clonotypes were identified using the MANAFEST web application through comparison of peptide-stimulated wells with reference and other culture wells. For a clone to be called positive, the clone needed an FDR below 0.05, an odds ratio above 5, and a productive frequency above 0.1% in at least two of three replicate wells. Clonotypes that were significantly expanded in both SARS-CoV-2 spike wells and at least one common cold coronavirus spike condition were defined as cross-reactive. Using R version 3.6.1, CDR3 homology was evaluated through Levenshtein distances (stringdist) along with unrooted phylogenetic trees (ape). The raw public data were reprocessed by TCRdb itself: fastp quality trimming at Q25, MiXCR clonotype calling, in-frame beta chains only. For every CDR3 protein sequence, its rows merge into one entry that carries the most common genes and DNA. The V and J calls come from TCRdb's annotation, not from the publication. The table for this sample lists more than 20,000 distinct CDR3 sequences; approximately 50% of them were counted only once. The top ten constitute 3.5% to 6% of the sample.

The treatment or condition label, read with the paper, signifies: roughly 10-day PBMC culture with coronavirus spike peptide pools or control peptides (ViraFEST assay). The study used the ViraFEST assay, which expanded antigen-specific T cells with peptide pools and then identified expanded clonotypes by TCR sequencing. The convalescent patients' positive SARS-CoV-2 PCR tests were from March to December 2020, which was before the Alpha, Beta and Delta variants emerged in the United States. Each well held fewer than 2.5 million PBMCs cultured with approximately 10 ug/ml peptide pools in IMDM containing approximately 4.8% human AB serum and roughly 10 IU/ml IL-2. On days 3 and 7, half of the culture medium was replaced with fresh IL-2-containing medium. After nine to eleven days of culture, CD4+ T cells were isolated by negative selection with the EasySep CD4+ T cell isolation kit. Ficoll-Paque Plus gradient centrifugation was used to isolate PBMCs from whole blood, and the isolated PBMCs were then either used fresh or cryopreserved at -140C. Triplicate wells were generally used for each culture condition.

Overall study outcomes, separate from this receptor: Among the post-vaccine SARS-CoV-2-reactive clones in convalescent patients, a median approximately 90% showed up only after vaccination, which suggests vaccine-specific priming. In convalescent patients, nearly all vaccine-specific clones (304 of 307) were found to be mono-reactive for SARS-CoV-2 spike rather than cross-reactive with common cold coronaviruses. The study included relatively few convalescent patients and did not analyze early timepoints after natural infection. Although the median number of SARS-CoV-2-reactive clonotypes went up from approximately 20 after infection to 38 after vaccination, the increase was not significant.

In the germline V gene, CDR1 corresponds to MNHNS and CDR2 to SASEGT. CDR3 length: 14 amino acids, cysteine to phenylalanine. CDR3 DNA is the only sequence kept; it has 42 bases, read in frame from the first base. V and J are trimmed by 2 bases and 5 bases, and the gene matches miss 4 bases of the junction. The source material was CD4+ T cells from blood, cultured in vitro. The receptor comes from a human donor who had recovered from COVID-19. In this chain, TRBV6-1 is recombined with TRBJ1-2; 8 bases in the junction line up with TRBD1. CDR3 sequence: CASSESDRGYGYTF. The DNA sequence is TGTGCCAGCAGTGAATCCGACAGGGGATATGGCTACACCTTC.